One sample yielded the 26 T cell receptor beta chains listed below, sequenced in a study of cytomegalovirus exposure and HLA in healthy donors. PCR used 60 Vbeta primers and 13 Jbeta primers. The method was immunoSEQ multiplex PCR; TCRdb's version includes in-frame clones alone and lacks a portion of them. Here the sample spans 270,000 or so clones, around 86% being singletons. Specimen: PBMCs. The receptor set was obtained from a man in his forties in good health and CMV-seropositive.

The rearrangement joins TRBV5-6 to TRBJ1-2; 7 bases align to TRBD1. Germline V lookup: CDR1 SGHDT, CDR2 YYEEEE. V trimming: 4 bases; J trimming: 5 bases; junction bases outside the gene matches: 11. The CDR3 is made up of 15 amino acids. CDR3 sequence: CASSLGQTRAYGYTF. For the CDR3, the DNA is TGTGCCAGCAGCCTGGGACAGACTAGGGCTTATGGCTACACCTTC.

Only one count was recorded for this clone. The chain couples TRBV7-3 to TRBJ2-1; 8 nucleotides line up with TRBD2. The germline CDR1 and CDR2 sequences are SGHTA and FQGTGA. Trimming removed 5 bases from V and 4 bases from J; junction bases left unmatched: 7. The CDR3 sequence is 15 residues long. The CDR3 DNA sequence: TGTGCCAGCAGCCCTGTTAGCGGGATATACAATGAGCAGTTCTTC. Amino acid sequence: CASSPVSGIYNEQFF.

The chain has TRBV11-2 and TRBJ2-7; 7 bases map to TRBD1. The V and J ends lost 2 bases and 0 bases, in that order; junction bases with no gene match: 4. The CDR3 runs 15 residues. CDR1 and CDR2 (germline): SGHAT, FQNNGV. CDR3 loop: CASSLLDRDSYEQYF. CDR3 sequence (DNA): TGTGCCAGCAGCTTATTAGACAGGGACTCCTACGAGCAGTACTTC.

The chain combines TRBV29-1 with TRBJ1-1, with D perhaps TRBD1 (6 bases). V dropped 2 bases and J dropped 5 bases, with 15 bases sitting between them. This CDR3 spans 14 amino acids. Germline V gene data show CDR1 as SQVTM and CDR2 as ANQGSEA. The CDR3 here is CSVEKVVGGTEAFF. DNA for the CDR3: TGCAGCGTTGAAAAGGTGGTAGGGGGAACTGAAGCTTTCTTT.

The rearrangement uses TRBV7-8 and TRBJ2-2; unclear D gene. Germline lookup yields CDR1 SGHVS and CDR2 FQNEAQ. Trimming took 2 bases from V and 10 from J, leaving 11 bases between them. This CDR3 is 13 amino acids long. Here the CDR3 DNA reads TGTGCCAGCAGCTTAAGCAACGGGTTGGAGCTGTTTTTT. Translating gives CASSLSNGLELFF.

J is TRBJ2-5 and V is TRBV18, with TRBD2 identical over 8 bases. Germline CDR1 reads KGHSH; CDR2 reads LQKENI. The CDR3 totals 15 residues. Germline trimming cut 2 bases from V and 4 bases from J; bases unmatched to any gene: 6. The CDR3 region is CASSPISGSPETQYF. The CDR3, as DNA: TGTGCCAGCTCACCAATCAGCGGGAGCCCAGAGACCCAGTACTTC.

The chain uses TRBV29-1 and TRBJ1-2, with a weak D call TRBD1 (5 bases). Germline CDR1 reads SQVTM; CDR2 reads ANQGSEA. The V end lost 7 bases, the J end lost 7 bases, and 16 bases lay between the germline ends. The CDR3 has 12 amino acids. The CDR3 sequence: CSGHRGGGGYTF. Here the CDR3 DNA reads TGCAGCGGCCACCGGGGGGGAGGTGGCTACACCTTC.

V gene TRBV9 combines with J gene TRBJ2-3; 13 nucleotides agree with TRBD2. The CDR3 runs to 16 residues. Germline assignment: CDR1 SGDLS and CDR2 YYNGEE. J lost 4 bases, V lost 3 bases, and 5 bases had no gene match. The CDR3 sequence: CASSARTSGSADTQYF. CDR3 coding DNA: TGTGCCAGCAGCGCCAGGACTAGCGGGAGTGCAGATACGCAGTATTTT.

This rearrangement joins TRBV6-5 to TRBJ2-5; 8 nucleotides align to TRBD2. The J call may be faulty, since TRBJ2-7 better matches the DNA end. Germline V gene data show CDR1 as MNHEY and CDR2 as SVGAGI. This CDR3 is built from 14 residues. In DNA form, the CDR3 reads TGTGCCAGCAGTTACGCAAGCGGGAGCTACGAGCAGTACTTC. Its translation: CASSYASGSYEQYF.

This clone was detected a few times. V gene TRBV7-2 combines with J gene TRBJ2-7; TRBD2 matches 7 bases. The V and J ends lost 1 base and 2 bases, in that order; junction bases with no gene match: 2. Germline CDR1 and CDR2: SGHTA and FQGNSA. The CDR3 spans 14 residues. CDR3 DNA: TGTGCCAGCAGCTTAGGCGGGAGACCCTACGAGCAGTACTTC. Protein product: CASSLGGRPYEQYF.

This chain uses TRBV4-3 with TRBJ2-7; 8 positions match TRBD2. Germline loops: CDR1 LGHNA, CDR2 YSLEER. The CDR3 length is 15 residues. The trim removed 6 bases at V and 2 bases at J, leaving 9 bases unmatched. The CDR3 DNA reads as TGCGCCAGCAGTCCCGAGCGGGAGACGGCCTACGAGCAGTACTTC. Amino acid sequence: CASSPERETAYEQYF.

Written as DNA, the CDR3 is TGTGCCAGCAGCGTAGAAGGGACTAGCCTGTTCTACGAGCAGTACTTC. This sequence encodes CASSVEGTSLFYEQYF. This chain uses TRBV9 with TRBJ2-7, with 9 bases aligning to TRBD2. Germline V CDR1 and CDR2: SGDLS, YYNGEE. The CDR3 totals 16 residues. With V trimmed by 0 bases and J by 3 bases, 7 bases remained unmatched.

This chain links TRBV19 with TRBJ1-5, with 9 bases that match TRBD1. Unmatched junction bases numbered 5, after V lost 5 bases and J lost 0 bases. CDR1 is LNHDA, CDR2 SQIVND, per germline (reference sequence). CDR3 size: 16 residues. In DNA, the CDR3 is TGTGCCAGTAGTCCACCGACAGGGGGTAGCAATCAGCCCCAGCATTTT. As protein: CASSPPTGGSNQPQHF.

This sequence joins TRBV2 and TRBJ2-5; TRBD1 matches at 9 bases. CDR3 size: 14 residues. V lost 7 bases, J lost 5 bases, and 8 bases stayed unmatched. CDR1 SNHLY and CDR2 FYNNEI come from the germline V gene. Here the CDR3 reads CASIGDRVRETQYF. The CDR3, as DNA: TGTGCCAGCATAGGGGACAGGGTGAGGGAGACCCAGTACTTC.

The chain is built from TRBV4-3 and TRBJ2-1; 7 bases match TRBD2. Germline lookup yields CDR1 LGHNA and CDR2 YSLEER. V trimming: 4 bases; J trimming: 4 bases; junction bases outside the gene matches: 4. The CDR3 extends over 14 amino acids. CDR3: CASSPSGFYNEQFF. CDR3 DNA: TGCGCCAGCAGCCCTAGCGGATTTTACAATGAGCAGTTCTTC.

V usage is TRBV27 and J usage is TRBJ2-1; 7 nucleotides line up with TRBD1. Per germline, CDR1 MNHEY and CDR2 SMNVEV (reference sequence). The junction had 7 bases not matched to a gene; V was cut back by 3 bases and J by 2 bases. This CDR3 contains 16 residues. CDR3 residues: CASSLGDRQPYNEQFF. The CDR3 DNA reads as TGTGCCAGCAGTTTGGGGGACAGACAACCCTACAATGAGCAGTTCTTC.

J is TRBJ2-7 and V is TRBV2; weak D call: TRBD1 (6 bases). Germline assignment: CDR1 SNHLY and CDR2 FYNNEI. V lost 6 bases and J lost 2, with 14 bases in between. The CDR3 consists of 14 residues. CDR3 residues: CASRTGSSPYEQYF. In DNA form, the CDR3 reads TGTGCCAGCAGAACAGGGTCTAGCCCCTACGAGCAGTACTTC.

The rearrangement joins TRBV28 to TRBJ2-5; TRBD1 matches 8 bases. The J call may be incorrect, as the DNA end agrees better with TRBJ2-7. Germline V gene lookup returns CDR1 MDHEN and CDR2 SYDVKM. This CDR3 comprises 14 residues. The CDR3 sequence is CASSRGQGRSEQYF. CDR3 in DNA: TGTGCCAGCAGTCGAGGACAGGGAAGGAGCGAGCAGTACTTC.

The CDR3 spells CASSSMSGRAPEQYF. Here the CDR3 DNA reads TGTGCCAGCAGCTCGATGAGCGGGAGGGCCCCCGAGCAGTACTTC. This rearrangement joins TRBV11-2 to TRBJ2-7; 10 bases line up with TRBD2. V gave up 4 bases and J gave up 6 bases; unmatched junction bases: 9. The CDR3 has 15 amino acids. Germline CDR1 and CDR2: SGHAT and FQNNGV.

This chain uses TRBV7-3 with TRBJ2-5; D not resolved. V was trimmed by 4 bases and J by 1 base, leaving 10 bases between them. This CDR3 has 14 residues. CDR1 SGHTA and CDR2 FQGTGA come from the germline V gene. The CDR3 DNA reads TGTGCCAGCAGCTCTATCCCCTCCCAAGAGACCCAGTACTTC. Amino acid sequence: CASSSIPSQETQYF. Based on the CDR3 plus reference TRBV7-3 and TRBJ2-5, the full variable domain is GAGVSQTPSNKVTEKGKYVELRCDPISGHTALYWYRQSLGQGPEFLIYFQGTGAADDSGLPNDRFFAVRPEGSVSTLKIQRTERGDSAVYLCASSSIPSQETQYFGPGTRLLVL.

The CDR3 reads CASSFRPGTVPNTGELFF. In DNA, the CDR3 is TGCGCCAGCAGCTTTCGACCCGGGACAGTGCCGAACACCGGGGAGCTGTTTTTT. The rearrangement uses TRBV5-1 and TRBJ2-2, with 7 bases identical to TRBD1. This CDR3 contains 18 residues. Germline CDR1 and CDR2: SGHRS and YFSETQ. The trim removed 2 bases at V and 0 bases at J, leaving 10 bases unmatched.

The J gene is TRBJ2-5, the V gene TRBV2; TRBD2 matches 11 bases. Unmatched junction bases numbered 14, after V lost 7 bases and J lost 1 base. The CDR3 consists of 18 residues. CDR1 is SNHLY, CDR2 FYNNEI, per germline. The CDR3 DNA reads TGTGCCAGCACAGGGCTACCAAGGACTAGCGGGCTCCAAGAGACCCAGTACTTC. This translates into CASTGLPRTSGLQETQYF.

V usage is TRBV19 and J usage is TRBJ2-1, with D possibly being TRBD1 (5 bases). V lost 5 bases to trimming and J lost 6 bases, with 11 bases between them. Germline-derived CDR1 and CDR2 are LNHDA and SQIVND (reference sequence). The CDR3 totals 13 residues. Here the CDR3 DNA reads TGTGCCAGTAGTGTTTACCAGGGCAATGAGCAGTTCTTC. Residues: CASSVYQGNEQFF.

The rearrangement links TRBV27 to TRBJ1-5; D gene uncertain. V was shortened by 0 bases and J by 5 bases, with 8 bases between the two germline ends. The CDR3 extends over 14 amino acids. In germline, CDR1 is MNHEY, CDR2 SMNVEV (reference sequence). CDR3 sequence (DNA): TGTGCCAGCAGTTTATCTGGTACAGATCAGCCCCAGCATTTT. Translated: CASSLSGTDQPQHF.

The V gene is TRBV25-1, the J gene TRBJ2-6; D gene unclear. This CDR3 is 14 amino acids long. Trimming left V 7 bases short and J 2 bases short, with 9 bases between. Per germline, CDR1 MGHDK and CDR2 SYGVNS. The CDR3 DNA sequence: TGTGCCAGCACCAGGTCTGCTGGGGCCAACGTCCTGACTTTC. Amino acid sequence: CASTRSAGANVLTF. The entire variable domain, with the rest obtained from reference TRBV25-1 and TRBJ2-6, is as follows: EADIYQTPRYLVIGTGKKITLECSQTMGHDKMYWYQQDPGMELHLIHYSYGVNSTEKGDLSSESTVSRIRTEHFPLTLESARPSHTSQYLCASTRSAGANVLTFGAGSRLTVL.

The chain joins TRBV5-4 to TRBJ2-3; 10 bases match TRBD2. Germline V lookup: CDR1 SGHNT, CDR2 YYREEE (reference sequence). CDR3 length equals 16 residues. V lost 0 bases and J lost 6; bases outside the gene matches: 7. CDR3 sequence (DNA): TGTGCCAGCAGCTTGGGGCTAGCGGGAGAATTGGATACGCAGTATTTT. Translation: CASSLGLAGELDTQYF.